The source of this TCR beta chain is a study of cytomegalovirus exposure and HLA in healthy donors. Amplification used 60 Vbeta primers and 13 Jbeta primers. Using immunoSEQ multiplex PCR, the repertoire was profiled, and TCRdb retains in-frame clones only, with some absent. This table has about 120,000 clones, about 80% appearing once. V was clipped by 0 bases and J by 5 bases, with 7 bases between them. Germline CDR1 reads KGHSH; CDR2 reads LQKENI. The CDR3 extends over 13 amino acids. This clone was seen ten or more times. This chain uses TRBV18 with TRBJ2-5, with D uncertain. The sequence came from a female donor in good health and CMV-seronegative. The sequenced sample consisted of PBMCs. The CDR3 here is CASSPPPEETQYF. DNA of the CDR3: TGTGCCAGCTCACCACCTCCGGAGGAGACCCAGTACTTC.